Below, 9 T cell receptor beta chains from the same sample are listed, as sequenced in a study of blood T cell repertoires in COVID-19. Profiled with immunoSEQ multiplex PCR; TCRdb holds only in-frame clones, not every one. The sample shows under 250,000 clones, approximately 80% of them seen only once. Sample: peripheral blood. The receptor source for this set is a human donor in a cohort sampled during active COVID-19.

V gene TRBV6-5 combines with J gene TRBJ1-5; D call uncertain. CDR1 MNHEY and CDR2 SVGAGI come from the germline V gene. V was shortened by 0 bases and J by 5 bases, with 11 bases between the two germline ends. CDR3 length equals 15 residues. This chain's CDR3 is CASSYSQEPDQPQHF. CDR3 bases: TGTGCCAGCAGTTACTCGCAGGAACCAGATCAGCCCCAGCATTTT.

The gene calls are TRBV3-1 (or the pseudogene TRBV3-2) and TRBJ1-5; 11 positions agree with TRBD1. V was pared by 1 base and J by 5 bases, with 4 bases of the junction left unmatched. The length of the CDR3 is 16 residues. Germline V CDR1 and CDR2: LGHDT, YNNKEL (reference sequence). The CDR3 loop is CASSQGDRGKDQPQHF. CDR3 sequence (DNA): TGTGCCAGCAGCCAAGGGGACAGGGGGAAGGATCAGCCCCAGCATTTT.

V gene TRBV3-1 (or the pseudogene TRBV3-2) combines with J gene TRBJ2-4; maybe TRBD1 (5 bases). CDR3 length: 12 amino acids. Trimming left V 3 bases short and J 12 bases short, with 12 bases between. CDR1 and CDR2 from the germline V gene are LGHDT and YNNKEL (reference sequence). This chain's CDR3 is CASSQSRGNQYF. The CDR3 region has the DNA TGTGCCAGCAGCCAGTCTAGGGGAAATCAGTACTTC.

A word on this clone: The same CDR3 can be traced to other DNA sequences in this sample. The chain joins TRBV11-2 to TRBJ2-1, with 9 nucleotides matching TRBD2. Germline V lookup: CDR1 SGHAT, CDR2 FQNNGV. This CDR3 region has 16 residues. V shed 1 base and J 7 bases; nucleotides not matched to a gene: 8. CDR3 nucleotides: TGTGCCAGCAGCTTAGTCGCGGGAGGGCCTTGGAATGAGCAGTTCTTC. It yields the protein CASSLVAGGPWNEQFF.

The chain has TRBV18 and TRBJ2-1, with D perhaps matching TRBD2 (5 bases). The V and J ends lost 3 bases and 7 bases respectively, with 22 bases between them. CDR3 length: 17 residues. The germline CDR1 and CDR2 sequences are KGHSH and LQKENI. The CDR3 here is CASSPTPSRFRGNEQFF. The DNA of the CDR3 is TGTGCCAGCTCACCGACCCCGAGTAGGTTTAGAGGGAATGAGCAGTTCTTC. Together with reference TRBV18 and TRBJ2-1, the CDR3 gives the full variable domain: NAGVMQNPRHLVRRRGQEARLRCSPMKGHSHVYWYRQLPEEGLKFMVYLQKENIIDESGMPKERFSAEFPKEGPSILRIQQVVRGDSAAYFCASSPTPSRFRGNEQFFGPGTRLTVL.

The rearrangement joins TRBV3-1 (or the pseudogene TRBV3-2) to TRBJ2-7; possibly TRBD1 for D (5 bases). Germline V gives CDR1 LGHDT, CDR2 YNNKEL (reference sequence). The length of the CDR3 is 11 residues. V was cut by 1 base and J by 7 bases, with 5 bases left in between. In DNA form, the CDR3 reads TGTGCCAGCAGCCAAGGACAGGAGCAGTACTTC. Its translation: CASSQGQEQYF.

V gene TRBV28 combines with J gene TRBJ2-7; the D is unclear. The CDR3 totals 15 residues. V was cut by 7 bases and J by 2 bases, with 18 bases left in between. Germline loops: CDR1 MDHEN, CDR2 SYDVKM. The DNA of the CDR3 is TGTGCCAGCAATCCTCCCCGACAAGCAGCCTACGAGCAGTACTTC. Encoded protein: CASNPPRQAAYEQYF.

The chain uses TRBV20-1 and TRBJ2-3; D is ambiguous. V shed 6 bases and J shed 8 bases, with 12 bases lying between them. CDR1 DFQATT and CDR2 SNEGSKA come from the germline V gene (reference sequence). CDR3 length equals 11 residues. The CDR3 protein is CSANGPVTQYF. The CDR3 DNA is TGCAGTGCCAATGGGCCGGTTACGCAGTATTTT.

This chain joins TRBV19 and TRBJ2-2, with 9 nucleotides matching TRBD2. V lost 3 bases, J lost 1 base, and 3 bases stayed unmatched. In germline, CDR1 is LNHDA, CDR2 SQIVND (reference sequence). The CDR3 has 16 residues. CDR3 protein: CASSIGSGGNTGELFF. CDR3 nucleotide sequence: TGTGCCAGTAGTATTGGTAGCGGGGGGAACACCGGGGAGCTGTTTTTT.